This is a list of T cell receptor beta chains from one sample in a study of blood T cell repertoires in COVID-19. Here immunoSEQ multiplex PCR was the method, and the copy in TCRdb shows in-frame clones only, minus some. Altogether a few hundred thousand clones are present, roughly 90% being singletons, with the ten largest covering 2% to 2.5%. The sample consisted of peripheral blood. The source of these receptors is a woman aged 60-75 years with COVID-19, enrolled during active disease. The CDR3 runs from the conserved cysteine through the conserved F or W. A D gene is named only where the DNA matches it firmly. Expanded clones get a size class; other rows say once, few or many, or leave the size out.

CDR3 DNA,CDR3 protein,clone size,D gene,J gene,V gene
TGTGCCAGCAGCCTCGACAGGGTAGAAGCTGGAAACACCATATATTTT,CASSLDRVEAGNTIYF,.,TRBD1,TRBJ1-3,TRBV11-2
TGTGCCAGCAGCCCAGGACTGCACAATCAGCCCCAGCATTTT,CASSPGLHNQPQHF,few,.,TRBJ1-5,TRBV5-8
TGTGCCAGCATGAGAGGACAGTCTGGAACTAATGAAAAACTGTTTTTT,CASMRGQSGTNEKLFF,.,.,TRBJ1-4,TRBV19
TGTGCCACCGCGAGTGACAGGAGTAATGAAAAACTGTTTTTT,CATASDRSNEKLFF,few,.,TRBJ1-4,TRBV10-3
TGTGCCAGCAGCCATAACCTTGGGGAGGCCTATGGCTACACCTTC,CASSHNLGEAYGYTF,.,.,TRBJ1-2,TRBV6-5
TGTGCCAGCAGCCGCGAACAGGGGGCTTTCACTGAAGCTTTCTTT,CASSREQGAFTEAFF,.,TRBD1,TRBJ1-1,TRBV6-5
TGTGCCAGCAGTTACGGCGGCGGTCAGCCCCAGCATTTT,CASSYGGGQPQHF,.,.,TRBJ1-5,TRBV6-5
TGTGCCAGCAGCCGGGACACGAACACTGAAGCTTTCTTT,CASSRDTNTEAFF,.,.,TRBJ1-1,TRBV13
TGTGCCAGCTCACCAGTATCGGGACAGGTGAGCTCCTACAATGAGCAGTTCTTC,CASSPVSGQVSSYNEQFF,.,TRBD1,TRBJ2-1,TRBV18
TGTGCCAGCAGCTTAACGCCCCCAGGGATGTCGAACTATGGCTACACCTTC,CASSLTPPGMSNYGYTF,.,.,TRBJ1-2,TRBV7-6
TGTGCCAGTCCTGCTGGGGCGAACACTGAAGCTTTCTTT,CASPAGANTEAFF,once,.,TRBJ1-1,TRBV2
TGTGCCAGCAGCAAAACCGGACAGGGGACTGATTCACCCCTCCACTTT,CASSKTGQGTDSPLHF,.,TRBD1,TRBJ1-6,TRBV6-2/TRBV6-3
TGTGCCAGCTCACCAGGGTTCGGGGGGGCCACAGATACGCAGTATTTT,CASSPGFGGATDTQYF,.,TRBD2,TRBJ2-3,TRBV18
TGTGCCAGTAGTGTCAGACAATCTGGGGCCAACGTCCTGACTTTC,CASSVRQSGANVLTF,once,.,TRBJ2-6,TRBV19
TGTGCCAGCAGCTCACAGGGTAGCTCCTACGAGCAGTACTTC,CASSSQGSSYEQYF,once,.,TRBJ2-7,TRBV7-9
TGTGCCAGCCTCTTTGAGAGCGGGAAACTGTTTTTT,CASLFESGKLFF,.,.,TRBJ1-4,TRBV2
TGCAGCGAGGGACAGGGGTATGGCACTGAAGCTTTCTTT,CSEGQGYGTEAFF,.,TRBD1,TRBJ1-1,TRBV29-1
TGTGCCAGCAGCTTAAACGGGAGGTCCTCCTACGAGCAGTACTTC,CASSLNGRSSYEQYF,.,TRBD2,TRBJ2-7,TRBV7-9
TGCAGCGCCCCAGTGGGGGGTGCGGAGACCCAGTACTTC,CSAPVGGAETQYF,.,.,TRBJ2-5,TRBV29-1
TGTGCCATCAGTGTCGGACAGAACTATGGCTACACCTTC,CAISVGQNYGYTF,.,.,TRBJ1-2,TRBV10-3
TGTGCCAGCAGTTACTCGCGGGGGGGGAACACTGAAGCTTTCTTT,CASSYSRGGNTEAFF,once,.,TRBJ1-1,TRBV6-6
TGTGCCAGCCCAGCTTCATTAAGGACAGGGCTCAATCAGCCCCAGCATTTT,CASPASLRTGLNQPQHF,.,TRBD1,TRBJ1-5,TRBV5-8
TGTGCCAGCACCAAACAGGGTATGAACACTGAAGCTTTCTTT,CASTKQGMNTEAFF,.,.,TRBJ1-1,TRBV2
TGTGCCAGCAGTTCTCCCGGTAACTCCTACGAGCAGTACTTC,CASSSPGNSYEQYF,.,.,TRBJ2-7,TRBV27
TGTGCCAGCAGCTTAGGTCCCGAAGAGACCCAGTACTTC,CASSLGPEETQYF,.,.,TRBJ2-5,TRBV11-3
TGCGCCAGCCGGGGACTAGCGGACTACAATGAGCAGTTCTTC,CASRGLADYNEQFF,.,TRBD2,TRBJ2-1,TRBV10-1
TGTGCCAGTAGTAAGCGCGGGACCGGCGCGTCAGAGACCCAGTACTTC,CASSKRGTGASETQYF,.,.,TRBJ2-5,TRBV19
TGTGCCAGCAGTGAAGTGGGGGGTGGAAACACCATATATTTT,CASSEVGGGNTIYF,.,.,TRBJ1-3,TRBV6-1
TGTGCCACCAGTGATTTCGGACAGGGGAACACTGAAGCTTTCTTT,CATSDFGQGNTEAFF,.,TRBD1,TRBJ1-1,TRBV24-1
TGTGCCAGCATTTCGGACAGGGGGCTTGATGGCTACACCTTC,CASISDRGLDGYTF,.,TRBD1,TRBJ1-2,TRBV2
TGTGCCAGCTCACAACAGGGGATATCCTACAATGAGCAGTTCTTC,CASSQQGISYNEQFF,.,TRBD1,TRBJ2-1,TRBV18
TGCGCCAGCAGCTTAAACACGAACCAGGGGGCTAGTGAGCAGTTCTTC,CASSLNTNQGASEQFF,.,TRBD1,TRBJ2-1,TRBV5-1
TGTGCCAGCAGTCTCCGCTCAGGGGGCTATAATTCACCCCTCCACTTT,CASSLRSGGYNSPLHF,.,TRBD1,TRBJ1-6,TRBV7-2
TGTGCCGGACAGGGATACACTGAAGCTTTCTTT,CAGQGYTEAFF,.,TRBD1,TRBJ1-1,TRBV7-9
TGTGCCAGCAGGTCGGGGAGCACTGAAGCTTTCTTT,CASRSGSTEAFF,.,.,TRBJ1-1,TRBV28
TGTGCCAGCAGCTCGGTACAGGGGGGGGACACTGAAGCTTTCTTT,CASSSVQGGDTEAFF,.,TRBD1,TRBJ1-1,TRBV7-9
TGTGCCAGCAGCCTCACTGGAGGGTCTGATGAGCAGTTCTTC,CASSLTGGSDEQFF,.,.,TRBJ2-1,TRBV11-3
TGTGCCAGCAGCGGTGCAGGGGGCCACACCGGGGAGCTGTTTTTT,CASSGAGGHTGELFF,.,TRBD1,TRBJ2-2,TRBV9
TGTGCCAGCAGTCATCAAAACAGGGGAGGTGCAACTAATGAAAAACTGTTTTTT,CASSHQNRGGATNEKLFF,once,TRBD1,TRBJ1-4,TRBV6-6
TGTGCCAGCAGATCCGGGACCTACGAGCAGTACTTC,CASRSGTYEQYF,.,.,TRBJ2-7,TRBV28
TGTGCCACCAACCTACGGGGAGGGGATACGCAGTATTTT,CATNLRGGDTQYF,.,TRBD2,TRBJ2-3,TRBV3-1/TRBV3-2
TGTGCCAGCAGCTGGGAGTTCACAGATACGCAGTATTTT,CASSWEFTDTQYF,.,.,TRBJ2-3,TRBV7-3
TGTGCCAGTGTGGACAGGGGGCAAGGGGAGACCCAGTACTTC,CASVDRGQGETQYF,.,TRBD1,TRBJ2-5,TRBV6-5
TGTGCCAGCAGCTTATCTCCTAGCGGGGGAGGAGATACGCAGTATTTT,CASSLSPSGGGDTQYF,.,TRBD2,TRBJ2-3,TRBV7-2
TGTGCCAGCAGCTTCCCCCCTACTTTCGGCTACACCTTC,CASSFPPTFGYTF,.,.,TRBJ1-2,TRBV7-2
TGTGCCAGCAGCGTAGGTCCCCAGAGCACAGATACGCAGTATTTT,CASSVGPQSTDTQYF,.,.,TRBJ2-3,TRBV9
TGTGCCAGCAGCTTAGGGCCCATTGGGCATTCACCCCTCCACTTT,CASSLGPIGHSPLHF,.,.,TRBJ1-6,TRBV7-2
TGCGCCAGCAGCCAAGGTCCAGGGTTAGAGACCCAGTACTTC,CASSQGPGLETQYF,.,.,TRBJ2-5,TRBV4-1
TGCGCCAGCAGCTTGACGTCGCGGGTGCCCCAAGAGACCCAGTACTTC,CASSLTSRVPQETQYF,.,.,TRBJ2-5,TRBV5-1
TGTGCCAGCAGTCTCCGGGACAATCAGCCCCAGCATTTT,CASSLRDNQPQHF,.,.,TRBJ1-5,TRBV6-5
TGTGCCAGCAGTAGGGAGGTCAATCAGCCCCAGCATTTT,CASSREVNQPQHF,many,.,TRBJ1-5,TRBV2
TGTGCCAGCAGCAGAGCGGGGTCCACAGATACGCAGTATTTT,CASSRAGSTDTQYF,.,TRBD2,TRBJ2-3,TRBV11-2